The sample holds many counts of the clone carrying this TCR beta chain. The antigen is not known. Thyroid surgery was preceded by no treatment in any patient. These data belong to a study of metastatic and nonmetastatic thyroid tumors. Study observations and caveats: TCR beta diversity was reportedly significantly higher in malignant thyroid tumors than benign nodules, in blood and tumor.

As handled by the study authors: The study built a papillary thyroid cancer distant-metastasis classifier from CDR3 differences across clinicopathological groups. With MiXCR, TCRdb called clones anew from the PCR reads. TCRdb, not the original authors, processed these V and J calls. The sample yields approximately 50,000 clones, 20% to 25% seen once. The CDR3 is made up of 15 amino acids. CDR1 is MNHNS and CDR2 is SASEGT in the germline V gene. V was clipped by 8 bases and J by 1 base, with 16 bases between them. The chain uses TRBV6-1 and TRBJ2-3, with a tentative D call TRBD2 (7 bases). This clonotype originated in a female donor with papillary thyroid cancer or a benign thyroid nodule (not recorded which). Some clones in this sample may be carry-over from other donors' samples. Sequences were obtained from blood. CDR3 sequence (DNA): TGTGCCAGCGGCGAGGGGGGGGTCGGCACAGATACGCAGTATTTT. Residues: CASGEGGVGTDTQYF.